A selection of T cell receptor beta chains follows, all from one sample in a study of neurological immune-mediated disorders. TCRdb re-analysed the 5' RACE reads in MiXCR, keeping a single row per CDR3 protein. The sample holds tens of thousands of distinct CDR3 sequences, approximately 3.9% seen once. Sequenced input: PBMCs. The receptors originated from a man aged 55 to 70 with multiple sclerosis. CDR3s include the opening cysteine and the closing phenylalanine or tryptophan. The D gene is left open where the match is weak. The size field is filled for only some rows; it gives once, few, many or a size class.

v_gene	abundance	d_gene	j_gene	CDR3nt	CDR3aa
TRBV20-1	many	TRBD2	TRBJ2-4	TGCAGTGCTTCAGGACTAGCGGGGGGGCTAGCCAAAAACATTCAGTACTTC	CSASGLAGGLAKNIQYF
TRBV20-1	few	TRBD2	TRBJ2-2	TGCAGTGCAAGGACTAGCGGAAACACCGGGGAGCTGTTTTTT	CSARTSGNTGELFF
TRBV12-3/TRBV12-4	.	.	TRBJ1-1	TGTGCCAGCAGGCTTGGGGGACGGATGAACACTGAAGCTTTCTTT	CASRLGGRMNTEAFF
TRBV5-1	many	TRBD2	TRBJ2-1	TGCGCCAGCAGGTATTCGAGCGGGAGCTCCTACAATGAGCAGTTCTTC	CASRYSSGSSYNEQFF
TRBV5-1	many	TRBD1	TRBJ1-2	TGCGCCAGCAGCTTGAGGCCGGGACAGGGGTCCGGCTACACCTTC	CASSLRPGQGSGYTF
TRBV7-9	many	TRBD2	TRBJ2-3	TGTGCCAGCAGCTTACTAGCGGGAGAAGATACGCAGTATTTT	CASSLLAGEDTQYF
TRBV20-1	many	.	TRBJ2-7	TGCAGTGCTAGAGGGCAGGGGATAAACGAGCAGTACTTC	CSARGQGINEQYF
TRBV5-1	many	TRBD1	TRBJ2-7	TGCGCCAGCAGCACCGCCGGGACAGGGGGGTACGAGCAGTACTTC	CASSTAGTGGYEQYF
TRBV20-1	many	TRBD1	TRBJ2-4	TGCAGTGCTTTTCCGCTACAGGGGGCGCGAGACATTCAGTACTTC	CSAFPLQGARDIQYF
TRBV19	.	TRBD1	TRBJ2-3	TGTGCCAGTAGTCCGGGCGGGACAGGGTCAGATACGCAGTATTTT	CASSPGGTGSDTQYF
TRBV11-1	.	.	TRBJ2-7	TGTGCCAGCAGCTTAGCGACAGCCGAGCAGTACTTC	CASSLATAEQYF
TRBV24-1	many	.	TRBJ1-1	TGTGCCACCAGTGATTTGGCGGGGACTGAAGCTTTCTTT	CATSDLAGTEAFF
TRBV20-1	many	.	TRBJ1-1	TGCAGTGCTAGAGCTACGGCGTTAGGGGGTGGCACTGAAGCTTTCTTT	CSARATALGGGTEAFF
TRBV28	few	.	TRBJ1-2	TGTGCCAGCGGCCCTAGGGACTATGGCTACACCTTC	CASGPRDYGYTF
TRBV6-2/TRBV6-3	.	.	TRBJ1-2	TGTGCCAGCAGTAAGGACGGTCTTGGCTACACCTTC	CASSKDGLGYTF
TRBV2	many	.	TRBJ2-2	TGTGCCAGCGGAAGGACCGGGGAGCTGTTTTTT	CASGRTGELFF
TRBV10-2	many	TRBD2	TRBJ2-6	TGCGCCAGCAGTGACGGACTAGCCCCATTCGGGGCCAACGTCCTGACTTTC	CASSDGLAPFGANVLTF
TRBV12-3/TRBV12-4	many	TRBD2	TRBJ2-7	TGTGCCAGCAGTTTTGGCGCTAGCGGCTCCTACGAGCAGTACTTC	CASSFGASGSYEQYF
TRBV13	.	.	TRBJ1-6	TGTGCCAGCAGCGGATTCGGGGGCTCCCCAGGATCACCCCTCCACTTT	CASSGFGGSPGSPLHF
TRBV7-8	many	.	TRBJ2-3	TGTGCCAGCAGCCCGAGACCAACAGGCCCCGACATCACAGATACGCAGTATTTT	CASSPRPTGPDITDTQYF
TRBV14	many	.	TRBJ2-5	TGTGCCAGCAGCCAAGTACGAGAGACCCAGTACTTC	CASSQVRETQYF
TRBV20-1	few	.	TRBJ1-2	TGCAGTGCTAGAGATATCAAACGAAACTATGGCTACACCTTC	CSARDIKRNYGYTF
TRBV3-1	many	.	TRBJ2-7	TGTGCCAGCAGCCTAGGACTGGACTCTCTCACCTACGAGCAGTACTTC	CASSLGLDSLTYEQYF